This record looks at one TCR beta chain sequence and its context. Its antigen is not identified. MiXCR, applied by TCRdb to the 5' RACE reads, yields one record per CDR3 protein. The data contain some 99,000 distinct CDR3 sequences, 5.8% of them singletons. This record belongs to a study of T cells after yellow fever vaccination. Study-level findings and limits: Repertoires sorted by FACS could include abundant clonotypes that are contaminants from the bulk population. The appearance of a small share of clonotypes in both CD4 and CD8 compartments was observed.

The length of the CDR3 is 12 residues. CDR1 is GTSNPN, CDR2 SVGIG, per germline (reference sequence). V lost 5 bases and J lost 0, with 7 bases in between. The sequence was obtained from a man aged 18 to 35 who received the YFV17D yellow fever vaccine. The source material was CD8+ T cells sorted from PBMCs, sampled 10 days after the yellow fever booster vaccination. This chain uses TRBV30 with TRBJ1-1; D possibly corresponds to TRBD1 (5 bases). Here the CDR3 reads CAWDRLNTEAFF. The CDR3 nucleotides read TGTGCCTGGGACAGACTGAACACTGAAGCTTTCTTT.